Sequencing of this T cell receptor (beta chain) was carried out in a study of identifying expanded T cells in peripheral blood. Study-wide findings and caveats: Over around two and four weeks, about 17 and 20 clones changed, versus 1.2 between replicates.

Some clones are missing from TCRdb's copy, which holds only in-frame ones; the method was immunoSEQ multiplex PCR. The repertoire has under 120,000 clones, more than 85% of them found once; the top ten carry 16%. Concerning this clone itself: The antigen is undetermined.

Between the trimmed V and J ends, which lost 3 bases and 11 bases, there was a span of 14 bases. CDR3 size: 12 residues. CDR1 and CDR2 from the germline V gene are MDHEN and SYDVKM. During the collection period, no donor immune events like infections were recorded. Sequencing was done on a sample of blood. The sequence was obtained from a person aged 18 to 75 in good health. The chain couples TRBV28 to TRBJ2-7; perhaps TRBD2 as D (5 bases). The CDR3 spells CASSFSSGTEYF. The CDR3 nucleotides read TGTGCCAGCAGTTTCTCGAGCGGAACGGAGTACTTC. Full variable domain (remainder filled in from reference TRBV28 and TRBJ2-7): DVKVTQSSRYLVKRTGEKVFLECVQDMDHENMFWYRQDPGLGLRLIYFSYDVKMKEKGDIPEGYSVSREKKERFSLILESASTNQTSMYLCASSFSSGTEYFGPGTRLTVT.